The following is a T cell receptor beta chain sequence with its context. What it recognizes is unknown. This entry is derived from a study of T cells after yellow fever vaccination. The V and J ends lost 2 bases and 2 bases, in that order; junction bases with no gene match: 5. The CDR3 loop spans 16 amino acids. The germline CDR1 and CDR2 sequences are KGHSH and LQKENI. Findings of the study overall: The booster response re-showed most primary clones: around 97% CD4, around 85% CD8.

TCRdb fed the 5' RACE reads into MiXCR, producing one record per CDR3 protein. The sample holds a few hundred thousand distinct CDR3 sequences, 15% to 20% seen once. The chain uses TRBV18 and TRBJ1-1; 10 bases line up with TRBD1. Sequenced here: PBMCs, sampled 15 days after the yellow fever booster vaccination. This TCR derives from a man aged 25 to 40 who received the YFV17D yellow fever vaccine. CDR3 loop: CASSPAGTGVNTEAFF. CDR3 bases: TGTGCCAGCTCACCAGCCGGGACAGGGGTTAACACTGAAGCTTTCTTT.